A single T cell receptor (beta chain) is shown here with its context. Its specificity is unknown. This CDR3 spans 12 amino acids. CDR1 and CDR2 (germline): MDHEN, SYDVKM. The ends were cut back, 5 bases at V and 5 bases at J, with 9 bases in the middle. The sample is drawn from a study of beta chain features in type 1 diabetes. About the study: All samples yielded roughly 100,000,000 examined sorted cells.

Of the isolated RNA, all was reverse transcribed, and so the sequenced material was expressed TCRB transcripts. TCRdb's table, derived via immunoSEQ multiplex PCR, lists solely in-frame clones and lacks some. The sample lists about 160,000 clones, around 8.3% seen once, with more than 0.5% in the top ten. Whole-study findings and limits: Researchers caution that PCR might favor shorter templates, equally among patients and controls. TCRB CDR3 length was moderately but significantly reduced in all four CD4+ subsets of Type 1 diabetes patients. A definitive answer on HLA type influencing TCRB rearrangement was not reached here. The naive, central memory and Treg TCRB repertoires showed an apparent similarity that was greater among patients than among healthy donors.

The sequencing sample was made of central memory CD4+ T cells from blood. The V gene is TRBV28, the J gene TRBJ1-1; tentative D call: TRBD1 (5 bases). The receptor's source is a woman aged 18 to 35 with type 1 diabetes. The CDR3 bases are TGTGCCAGCAGTATGTCAGGGACTGAAGCTTTCTTT. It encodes CASSMSGTEAFF.